This T cell receptor (beta chain) was observed in a study of graft-versus-host responses after intestinal transplantation. Study-wide results and limits: Recipient marrow held GvH clones, some first seen in ileum or blood. Patients with graft-donor T cell macrochimerism had high graft-versus-host to host-versus-graft clonal ratios in allografts. Early post-transplant HvG declines were associated with peak circulating GvH clone levels.

Worth noting for this clone: Antigen unknown.

This CDR3 comprises 15 residues. V shed 6 bases, J shed 3 bases, and the junction held 4 bases outside the gene matches. Germline V lookup: CDR1 MNHEY, CDR2 SVGAGI. Method: immunoSEQ multiplex PCR; TCRdb's copy keeps in-frame clones and lacks some. Of about 90,000 clones in the sample, about 95% were seen once. The chain carries TRBV6-5 and TRBJ2-1, with TRBD1 identical over 11 bases. The material sequenced was unstimulated CD4+ T cells sorted from spleen or lymph node cells, taken before transplant. This TCR came from a human donor who was the organ donor for an intestinal transplant. The CDR3 loop is CASRGQGAFYNEQFF. CDR3 bases: TGTGCCAGCAGAGGACAGGGGGCCTTCTACAATGAGCAGTTCTTC.